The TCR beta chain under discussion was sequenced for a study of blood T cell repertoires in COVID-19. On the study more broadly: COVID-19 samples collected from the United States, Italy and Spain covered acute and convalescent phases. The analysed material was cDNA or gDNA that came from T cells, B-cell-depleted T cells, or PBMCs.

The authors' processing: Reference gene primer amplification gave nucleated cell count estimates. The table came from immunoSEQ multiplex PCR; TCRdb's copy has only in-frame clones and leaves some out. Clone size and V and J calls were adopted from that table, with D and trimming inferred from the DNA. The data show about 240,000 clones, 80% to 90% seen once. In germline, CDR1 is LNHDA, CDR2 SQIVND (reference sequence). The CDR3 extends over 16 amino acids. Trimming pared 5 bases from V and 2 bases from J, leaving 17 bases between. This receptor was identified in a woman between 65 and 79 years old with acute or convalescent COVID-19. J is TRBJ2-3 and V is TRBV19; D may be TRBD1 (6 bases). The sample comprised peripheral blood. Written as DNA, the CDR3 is TGTGCCAGTAGTGACGGACAGTTTCGGTACACAGATACGCAGTATTTT. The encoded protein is CASSDGQFRYTDTQYF.